This TCR beta chain is from a study of OX40 agonist ivuxolimab in advanced cancers. Study results and limitations: At 0.1 to 3.0 mg/kg, CD4+ and CD8+ blood T cells expanded clonally by week 6. On average, CD8+ T cells had more expanded clones than CD4+.

Method: immunoSEQ multiplex PCR; TCRdb's copy keeps in-frame clones and lacks some. The sample includes around 92,000 clones, over 65% seen only once; the top ten take under 3.5%. Patients with autoimmune history or systemic immunosuppression were excluded. A note on this clone: Its antigen is unidentified.

The germline gives CDR1 SGHDN, CDR2 FVKESK. The CDR3 runs to 16 residues. The V gene end was trimmed by 4 bases and the J gene end by 6 bases; junction bases not matched to a gene: 8. The sequences come from CD4+ or CD8+ T cells sorted from blood, collected in a trial of the OX40 agonist ivuxolimab. The origin of this receptor is an adult with an advanced solid tumor such as melanoma, head and neck, liver or kidney cancer. The chain couples TRBV14 to TRBJ2-1; 11 positions agree with TRBD2. The CDR3: CASSRRLAGIPNEQFF. CDR3 sequence (DNA): TGTGCCAGCAGCCGACGACTAGCGGGGATACCCAATGAGCAGTTCTTC.